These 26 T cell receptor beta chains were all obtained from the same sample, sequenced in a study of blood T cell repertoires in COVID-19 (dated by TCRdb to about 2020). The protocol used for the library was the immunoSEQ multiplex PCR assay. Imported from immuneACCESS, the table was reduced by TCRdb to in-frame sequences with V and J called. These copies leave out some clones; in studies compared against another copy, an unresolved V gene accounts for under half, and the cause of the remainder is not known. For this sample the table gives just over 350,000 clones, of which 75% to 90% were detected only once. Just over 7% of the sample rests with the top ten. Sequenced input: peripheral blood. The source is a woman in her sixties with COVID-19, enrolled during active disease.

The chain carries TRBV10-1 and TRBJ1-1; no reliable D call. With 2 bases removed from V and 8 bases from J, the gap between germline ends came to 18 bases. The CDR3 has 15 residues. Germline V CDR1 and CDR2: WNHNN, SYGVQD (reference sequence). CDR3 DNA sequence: TGCGCCAGCAGTGAGACCTCCGGGGAAATTAGCGAAGCTTTCTTT. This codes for CASSETSGEISEAFF.

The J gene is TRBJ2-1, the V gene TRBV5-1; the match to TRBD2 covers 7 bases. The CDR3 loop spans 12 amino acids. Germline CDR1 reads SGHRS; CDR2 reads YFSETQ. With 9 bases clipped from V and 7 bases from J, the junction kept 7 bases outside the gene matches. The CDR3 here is CATSGLTNEQFF. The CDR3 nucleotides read TGCGCCACCTCGGGACTAACTAATGAGCAGTTCTTC.

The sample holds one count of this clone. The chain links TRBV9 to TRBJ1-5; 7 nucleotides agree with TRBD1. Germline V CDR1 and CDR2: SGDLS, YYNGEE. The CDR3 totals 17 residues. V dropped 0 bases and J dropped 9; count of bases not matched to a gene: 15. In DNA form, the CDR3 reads TGTGCCAGCAGCGTAGGGGACAGTGCCGTCTGGGGTGGGCCCCAGCATTTT. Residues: CASSVGDSAVWGGPQHF.

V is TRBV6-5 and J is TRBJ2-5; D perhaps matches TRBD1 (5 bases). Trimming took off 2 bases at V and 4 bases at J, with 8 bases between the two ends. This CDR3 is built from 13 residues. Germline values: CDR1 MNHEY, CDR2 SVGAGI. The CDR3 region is CASSYRQGETQYF. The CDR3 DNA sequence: TGTGCCAGCAGTTACCGCCAGGGAGAGACCCAGTACTTC.

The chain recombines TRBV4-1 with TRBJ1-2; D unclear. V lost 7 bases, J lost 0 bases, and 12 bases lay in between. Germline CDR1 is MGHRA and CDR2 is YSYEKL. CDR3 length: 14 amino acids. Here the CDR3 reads CASMEEHSNYGYTF. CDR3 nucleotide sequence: TGCGCCAGCATGGAGGAACATTCTAACTATGGCTACACCTTC.

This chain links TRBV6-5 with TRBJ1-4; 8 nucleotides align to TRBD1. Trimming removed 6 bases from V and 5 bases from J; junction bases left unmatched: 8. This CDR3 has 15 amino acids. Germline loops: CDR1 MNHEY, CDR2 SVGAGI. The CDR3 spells CASRTRQGRNEKLFF. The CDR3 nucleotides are TGTGCCAGCAGAACAAGACAGGGGAGAAATGAAAAACTGTTTTTT.

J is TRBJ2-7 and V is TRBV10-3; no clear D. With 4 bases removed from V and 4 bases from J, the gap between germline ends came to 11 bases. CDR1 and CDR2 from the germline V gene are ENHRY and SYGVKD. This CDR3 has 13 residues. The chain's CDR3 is CAISANSRYEQYF. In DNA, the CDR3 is TGTGCCATCAGTGCTAACAGTCGATACGAGCAGTACTTC.

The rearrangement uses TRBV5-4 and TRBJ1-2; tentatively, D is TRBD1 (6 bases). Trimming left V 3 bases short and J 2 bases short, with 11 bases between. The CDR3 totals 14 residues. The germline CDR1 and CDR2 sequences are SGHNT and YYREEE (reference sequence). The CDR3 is CASSSRGGNYGYTF. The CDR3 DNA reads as TGTGCCAGCAGCTCAAGGGGGGGGAACTATGGCTACACCTTC. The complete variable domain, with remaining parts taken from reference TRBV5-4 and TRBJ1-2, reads ETGVTQSPTHLIKTRGQQVTLRCSSQSGHNTVSWYQQALGQGPQFIFQYYREEENGRGNFPPRFSGLQFPNYSSELNVNALELDDSALYLCASSSRGGNYGYTFGSGTRLTVV.

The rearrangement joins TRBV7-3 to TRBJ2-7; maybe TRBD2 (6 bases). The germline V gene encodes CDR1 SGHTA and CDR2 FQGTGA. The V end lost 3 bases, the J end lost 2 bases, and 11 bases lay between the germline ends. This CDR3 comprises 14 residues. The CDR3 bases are TGTGCCAGCAGCTTCTTAACGGGGGCCTACGAGCAGTACTTC. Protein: CASSFLTGAYEQYF.

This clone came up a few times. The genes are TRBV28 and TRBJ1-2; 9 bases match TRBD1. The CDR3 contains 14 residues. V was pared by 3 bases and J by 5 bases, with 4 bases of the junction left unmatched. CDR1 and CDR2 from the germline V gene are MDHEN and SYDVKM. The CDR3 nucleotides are TGTGCCAGCAGTTTCTTGACAGGGGGGTATGGCTACACCTTC. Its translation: CASSFLTGGYGYTF.

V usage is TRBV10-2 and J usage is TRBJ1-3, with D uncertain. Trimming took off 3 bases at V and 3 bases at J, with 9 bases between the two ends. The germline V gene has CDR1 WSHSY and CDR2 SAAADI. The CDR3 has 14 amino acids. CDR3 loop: CASSEVGSGNTIYF. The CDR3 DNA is TGCGCCAGCAGTGAAGTTGGCAGTGGAAACACCATATATTTT.

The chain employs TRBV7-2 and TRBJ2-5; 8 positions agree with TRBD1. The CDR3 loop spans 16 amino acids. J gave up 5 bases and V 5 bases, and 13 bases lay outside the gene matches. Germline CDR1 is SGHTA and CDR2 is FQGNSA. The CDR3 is CASSPPPGGFRETQYF. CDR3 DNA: TGTGCCAGCAGCCCCCCCCCAGGGGGCTTCCGGGAGACCCAGTACTTC.

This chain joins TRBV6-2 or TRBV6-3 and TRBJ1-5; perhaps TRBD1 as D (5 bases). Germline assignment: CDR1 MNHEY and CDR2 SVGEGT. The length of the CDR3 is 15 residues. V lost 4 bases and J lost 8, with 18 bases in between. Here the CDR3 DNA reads TGTGCCAGCAGTTCCCCAACACCAGGAGGGGAGCCCCAGCATTTT. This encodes CASSSPTPGGEPQHF.

The DNA for the CDR3 is TGTGCCAGCAGCTTTCACAGGGGTGATGAAAAACTGTTTTTT. It encodes CASSFHRGDEKLFF. The chain is built from TRBV7-9 and TRBJ1-4; TRBD1 agrees at 7 bases. The trim removed 3 bases at V and 6 bases at J, leaving 4 bases unmatched. The germline V gene encodes CDR1 SEHNR and CDR2 FQNEAQ (reference sequence). CDR3 length: 14 residues.

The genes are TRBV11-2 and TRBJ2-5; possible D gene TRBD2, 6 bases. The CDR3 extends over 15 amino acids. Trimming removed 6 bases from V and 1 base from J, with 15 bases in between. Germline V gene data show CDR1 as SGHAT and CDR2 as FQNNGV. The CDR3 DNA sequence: TGTGCCAGCAGGAGGGTGGCCGGGAGCCAAGAGACCCAGTACTTC. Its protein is CASRRVAGSQETQYF.

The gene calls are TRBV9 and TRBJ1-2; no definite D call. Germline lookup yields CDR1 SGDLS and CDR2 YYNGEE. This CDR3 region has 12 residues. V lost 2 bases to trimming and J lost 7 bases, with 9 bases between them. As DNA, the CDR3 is TGTGCCAGCAGCGTCTACAGCGGTGGCTACACCTTC. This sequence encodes CASSVYSGGYTF.

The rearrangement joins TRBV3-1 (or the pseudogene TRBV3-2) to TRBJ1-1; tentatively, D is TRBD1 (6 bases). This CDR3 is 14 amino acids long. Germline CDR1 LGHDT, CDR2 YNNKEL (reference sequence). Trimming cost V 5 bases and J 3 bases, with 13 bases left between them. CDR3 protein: CASSTQGDDTEAFF. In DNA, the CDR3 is TGTGCCAGCAGCACACAGGGTGACGACACTGAAGCTTTCTTT.

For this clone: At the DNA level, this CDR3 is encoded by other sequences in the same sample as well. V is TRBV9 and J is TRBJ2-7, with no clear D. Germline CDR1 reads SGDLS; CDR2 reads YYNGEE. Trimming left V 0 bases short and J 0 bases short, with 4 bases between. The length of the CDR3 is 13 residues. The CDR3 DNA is TGTGCCAGCAGCGTAGGGCCCTCCTACGAGCAGTACTTC. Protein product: CASSVGPSYEQYF.

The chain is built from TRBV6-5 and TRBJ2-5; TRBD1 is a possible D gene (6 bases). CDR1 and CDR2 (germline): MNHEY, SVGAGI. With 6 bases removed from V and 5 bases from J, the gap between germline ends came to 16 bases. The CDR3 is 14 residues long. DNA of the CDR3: TGTGCCAGCAGCCAACGACAGGCCCGCGAGACCCAGTACTTC. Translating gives CASSQRQARETQYF.

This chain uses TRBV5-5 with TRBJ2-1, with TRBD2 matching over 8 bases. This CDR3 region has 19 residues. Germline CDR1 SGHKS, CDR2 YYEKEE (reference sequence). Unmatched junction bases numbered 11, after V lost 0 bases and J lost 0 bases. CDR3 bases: TGTGCCAGCAGCTTGGCCGTTAGCGGGGCTTCTAGCTCCTACAATGAGCAGTTCTTC. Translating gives CASSLAVSGASSSYNEQFF.

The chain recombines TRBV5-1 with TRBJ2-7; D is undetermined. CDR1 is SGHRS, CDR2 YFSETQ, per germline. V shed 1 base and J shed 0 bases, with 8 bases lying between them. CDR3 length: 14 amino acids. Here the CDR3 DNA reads TGCGCCAGCAGCTTGCAGGCCAACTCCTACGAGCAGTACTTC. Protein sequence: CASSLQANSYEQYF.

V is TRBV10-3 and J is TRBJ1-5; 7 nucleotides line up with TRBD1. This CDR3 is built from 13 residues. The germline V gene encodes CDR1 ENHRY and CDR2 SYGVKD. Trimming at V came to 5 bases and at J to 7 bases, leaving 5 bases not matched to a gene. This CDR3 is CAISITGDQPQHF. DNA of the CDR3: TGTGCCATCAGTATAACAGGGGACCAGCCCCAGCATTTT.

CDR3 residues: CASSMGEGLAGGETQYF. The CDR3 bases are TGTGCCAGTAGTATGGGCGAGGGACTAGCGGGGGGAGAGACCCAGTACTTC. V gene TRBV19 combines with J gene TRBJ2-5; 15 nucleotides agree with TRBD2. The CDR3 spans 17 residues. With 3 bases clipped from V and 4 bases from J, the junction kept 6 bases outside the gene matches. The germline V gene encodes CDR1 LNHDA and CDR2 SQIVND (reference sequence).

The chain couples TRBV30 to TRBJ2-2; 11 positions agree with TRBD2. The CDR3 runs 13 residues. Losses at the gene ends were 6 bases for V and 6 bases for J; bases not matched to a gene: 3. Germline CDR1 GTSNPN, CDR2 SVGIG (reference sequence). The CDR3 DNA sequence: TGTGCCTGCCTTAGCGGGGGGGCCGGGGAGCTGTTTTTT. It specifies CACLSGGAGELFF. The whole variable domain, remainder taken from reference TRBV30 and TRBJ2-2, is SQTIHQWPATLVQPVGSPLSLECTVEGTSNPNLYWYRQAAGRGLQLLFYSVGIGQISSEVPQNLSASRPQDRQFILSSKKLLLSDSGFYLCACLSGGAGELFFGEGSRLTVL.

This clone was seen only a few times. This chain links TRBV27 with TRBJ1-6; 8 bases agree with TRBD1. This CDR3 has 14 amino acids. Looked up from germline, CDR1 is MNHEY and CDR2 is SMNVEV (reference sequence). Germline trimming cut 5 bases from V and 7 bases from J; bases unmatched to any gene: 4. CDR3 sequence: CASSQGAGNSPLHF. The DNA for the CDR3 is TGTGCCAGCAGTCAGGGGGCTGGGAATTCACCCCTCCACTTT.

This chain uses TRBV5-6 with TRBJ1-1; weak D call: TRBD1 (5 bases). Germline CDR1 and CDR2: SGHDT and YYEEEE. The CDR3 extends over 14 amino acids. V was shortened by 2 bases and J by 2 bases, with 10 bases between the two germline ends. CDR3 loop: CASSLRTPNTEAFF. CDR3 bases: TGTGCCAGCAGCTTAAGGACACCCAACACTGAAGCTTTCTTT.